This TCR beta chain was identified in a study of T cells after yellow fever vaccination. A note on this clonotype: Its target is not known.

Germline CDR1 reads SEHNR; CDR2 reads FQNEAQ (reference sequence). The CDR3 is 12 residues long. V lost 3 bases, J lost 7 bases, and 7 bases lay in between. Findings and limits, study-wide: CD4 and CD8 compartments shared a small share of clonotypes, likely from convergent recombination.

TCRdb itself ran the 5' RACE reads through MiXCR, one entry per CDR3 protein. The sample records 150,000 to 200,000 distinct CDR3 sequences, roughly a tenth being singletons. The starting material was CD8+ T cells sorted from PBMCs, obtained 45 days after the yellow fever booster vaccination. The sequence was collected from a man between 18 and 35 years old who received the YFV17D yellow fever vaccine. J is TRBJ2-1 and V is TRBV7-9, with D perhaps assigned TRBD1 or TRBD2 (5 bases each). The CDR3 DNA follows: TGTGCCAGCAGCTTCGAGGGGAATGAGCAGTTCTTC. The encoded protein is CASSFEGNEQFF.